The 27 T cell receptor beta chains presented below share a single source sample, sequenced in a study of T cell repertoires in cytomegalovirus infection. Using its own MiXCR run on the reads, TCRdb lists one record per CDR3 protein. The sample contains around 450,000 distinct CDR3 sequences, roughly a third of which appear only once. The sample taken for sequencing was PBMCs. The origin of the receptors is a human donor in good health (CMV status not recorded). Some clones in this sample may be carry-over from other donors' samples.

A few counts support this clonotype. The V gene is TRBV19, the J gene TRBJ1-6, with D unclear. The V end lost 3 bases, the J end lost 9 bases, and 12 bases lay between the germline ends. This CDR3 comprises 14 residues. Germline V gene lookup returns CDR1 LNHDA and CDR2 SQIVND (reference sequence). The CDR3 nucleotides are TGTGCCAGTAGTATTACGGGGAAGGGTTCACCCCTCCACTTT. Amino acid sequence: CASSITGKGSPLHF.

In its sample, this clonotype was seen a few times. The J gene is TRBJ2-1, the V gene TRBV19; 9 nucleotides agree with TRBD1. V lost 8 bases and J lost 4; bases outside the gene matches: 9. There are 15 residues in the CDR3. Germline lookup yields CDR1 LNHDA and CDR2 SQIVND (reference sequence). Here the CDR3 reads CASDGGQGKYNEQFF. The DNA of the CDR3 is TGTGCCAGTGACGGCGGACAGGGGAAATACAATGAGCAGTTCTTC.

This clonotype showed up just a few times. This chain uses TRBV6-4 with TRBJ2-5; 10 bases are shared with TRBD1. The CDR3 consists of 16 residues. J gave up 7 bases and V 6 bases, and 14 bases lay outside the gene matches. The germline V gene has CDR1 MRHNA and CDR2 SNTAGT. This chain's CDR3 is CASSDLPGQGPGTQYF. CDR3 DNA sequence: TGTGCCAGCAGCGACCTCCCGGGACAGGGGCCCGGGACCCAGTACTTC.

With respect to this clonotype: A read error may account for a junction end that differs from germline. This chain connects TRBV4-1 to TRBJ1-5, with 8 bases fitting TRBD1. This CDR3 comprises 16 residues. CDR1 MGHRA and CDR2 YSYEKL come from the germline V gene. Written as DNA, the CDR3 is TGCGCCAGCGGCCAAGGGACAGGACAGAGCAATCAGCCCCAGCATTTT. Translating it yields CASGQGTGQSNQPQHF.

This clonotype was observed a handful of times. The chain is built from TRBV6-6 and TRBJ1-4, with D unresolved. V lost 0 bases to trimming and J lost 0 bases, with 8 bases between them. Germline CDR1 MNHNY, CDR2 SVGAGI (reference sequence). This CDR3 is 16 amino acids long. CDR3 loop: CASSYSITATNEKLFF. CDR3 nucleotides: TGTGCCAGCAGTTACTCGATTACAGCAACTAATGAAAAACTGTTTTTT.

V and J are TRBV27 and TRBJ2-1, with TRBD2 matching over 7 bases. Trimming cost V 10 bases and J 5 bases; bases outside gene matches: 5. Germline V CDR1 and CDR2: MNHEY, SMNVEV (reference sequence). CDR3 length: 12 residues. The CDR3 DNA reads as TGTGCCACCACAGCGGGACACAATGAGCAGTTCTTC. Protein product: CATTAGHNEQFF.

V is TRBV7-2 and J is TRBJ2-1; no clear D. V lost 6 bases to trimming and J lost 6 bases, with 18 bases between them. Germline lookup yields CDR1 SGHTA and CDR2 FQGNSA. The CDR3 has 15 residues. The CDR3 is CASRFSTLLGNEQFF. CDR3 in DNA: TGTGCCAGCAGATTCTCGACCCTCCTTGGCAATGAGCAGTTCTTC.

The chain uses TRBV5-6 and TRBJ1-4; D possibly corresponds to TRBD1 (5 bases). V was cut by 3 bases and J by 8 bases, with 11 bases left in between. Germline V CDR1 and CDR2: SGHDT, YYEEEE. CDR3 length: 13 residues. The CDR3 loop is CASSWQGGEKLFF. CDR3 bases: TGTGCCAGCAGCTGGCAGGGAGGGGAAAAACTGTTTTTT.

This clonotype was detected a few times. The chain links TRBV19 to TRBJ2-5, with D hard to call. Trimming took off 0 bases at V and 2 bases at J, with 10 bases between the two ends. Germline V gene data show CDR1 as LNHDA and CDR2 as SQIVND (reference sequence). There are 15 residues in the CDR3. CDR3 protein: CASSIEASVQETQYF. Here the CDR3 DNA reads TGTGCCAGTAGTATAGAGGCTTCTGTACAAGAGACCCAGTACTTC.

The chain links TRBV19 to TRBJ1-2; D uncertain. CDR3 length: 14 residues. V lost 7 bases and J 8 bases, leaving 20 bases between the germline ends. Germline CDR1 is LNHDA and CDR2 is SQIVND (reference sequence). The CDR3 DNA is TGTGCCAGTAAACTACGGGGAGGGTCGGTCGGCTACACCTTC. Protein sequence: CASKLRGGSVGYTF.

The chain links TRBV5-1 to TRBJ1-6; D unresolved. Germline V gene sequence: CDR1 SGHRS, CDR2 YFSETQ. The V and J ends lost 0 bases and 0 bases respectively, with 10 bases between them. This CDR3 region has 17 residues. CDR3 sequence (DNA): TGCGCCAGCAGCTTGGGACCGGGATCCTCCTATAATTCACCCCTCCACTTT. This codes for CASSLGPGSSYNSPLHF.

The V gene is TRBV7-9, the J gene TRBJ2-1, with TRBD2 matching 8 bases. There are 14 residues in the CDR3. Trimming removed 2 bases from V and 8 bases from J; junction bases left unmatched: 5. CDR1 and CDR2 (germline): SEHNR, FQNEAQ (reference sequence). CDR3 loop: CASSLSREGDEQFF. CDR3 DNA: TGTGCCAGCAGCTTATCCCGGGAGGGGGATGAGCAGTTCTTC.

Concerning this clonotype: A much more abundant neighbour one base away suggests this may be a read error. The J gene is TRBJ1-1, the V gene TRBV11-3, with D unclear. CDR1 and CDR2 (germline): SGHNT, YENEEA. CDR3 length: 14 residues. CDR3 protein: CASRLGGSPTEAFF. DNA for the CDR3: TGTGCCAGCCGCTTAGGTGGGAGCCCCACTGAAGCTTTCTTT.

As concerns this clonotype: A junction boundary mismatches the germline segment, possibly from a read error. This chain connects TRBV6-2 or TRBV6-3 to TRBJ2-5; 9 positions match TRBD1. CDR3 length equals 15 residues. Germline V gene sequence: CDR1 MNHEY, CDR2 SVGEGT. CDR3 in DNA: TGTGCCAGCAGTAAACAGGGGGCCTGGACAGAGACCCGGTACTTC. Its protein product is CASSKQGAWTETRYF.

The rearrangement links TRBV24-1 to TRBJ2-1; D possibly corresponds to TRBD1 (5 bases). The CDR3 runs 18 residues. Germline V gives CDR1 KGHDR, CDR2 SFDVKD. V was trimmed by 2 bases and J by 2 bases, leaving 18 bases between them. The CDR3 sequence: CATSDSNHDTTAYNEQFF. As DNA, the CDR3 is TGTGCCACCAGTGATTCCAACCACGACACGACAGCCTACAATGAGCAGTTCTTC.

This clonotype was seen a handful of times. The chain joins TRBV7-9 to TRBJ1-2; D is ambiguous. V lost 3 bases and J 0 bases, leaving 23 bases between the germline ends. The CDR3 is made up of 19 amino acids. CDR1 and CDR2 (germline): SEHNR, FQNEAQ (reference sequence). CDR3 residues: CASSFGRMSEWRANYGYTF. The CDR3 DNA reads TGTGCCAGCAGCTTTGGGCGTATGTCAGAGTGGCGGGCTAACTATGGCTACACCTTC.

The rearrangement joins TRBV5-5 to TRBJ2-1; TRBD1 matches at 7 bases. With V trimmed by 6 bases and J by 0 bases, 6 bases remained unmatched. The CDR3 spans 15 residues. Germline assignment: CDR1 SGHKS and CDR2 YYEKEE (reference sequence). In DNA form, the CDR3 reads TGTGCCAGCACAGGGGGTCAAAACTCCTACAATGAGCAGTTCTTC. It yields the protein CASTGGQNSYNEQFF.

This sequence joins TRBV29-1 and TRBJ1-2; no clear D. Looked up from germline, CDR1 is SQVTM and CDR2 is ANQGSEA. The CDR3 covers 10 residues. The germline V and J ends were trimmed by 7 bases and 8 bases, with 11 bases remaining between them. CDR3 region: CSADSRGYTF. The CDR3 bases are TGCAGCGCCGATTCGAGGGGCTACACCTTC. Full variable domain (outside the CDR3, taken from reference TRBV29-1 and TRBJ1-2): SAVISQKPSRDICQRGTSLTIQCQVDSQVTMMFWYRQQPGQSLTLIATANQGSEATYESGFVIDKFPISRPNLTFSTLTVSNMSPEDSSIYLCSADSRGYTFGSGTRLTVV.

The V and J genes are TRBV7-2 and TRBJ2-3; D is uncertain. V was shortened by 5 bases and J by 0 bases, with 18 bases between the two germline ends. The CDR3 is 17 residues long. Germline values: CDR1 SGHTA, CDR2 FQGNSA. The CDR3 loop reads CASSPPNKLGSTDTQYF. CDR3 sequence (DNA): TGTGCCAGCAGCCCACCCAACAAGCTGGGGAGCACAGATACGCAGTATTTT.

This clonotype was observed a handful of times. The chain has TRBV2 and TRBJ2-7, with D perhaps TRBD2 (6 bases). CDR1 is SNHLY, CDR2 FYNNEI, per germline. The V and J ends lost 8 bases and 0 bases respectively, with 14 bases between them. This CDR3 spans 14 amino acids. The CDR3 coding sequence is TGTGCCAGCGGGCTTGGGGGGAACTCCTACGAGCAGTACTTC. Protein sequence: CASGLGGNSYEQYF.

The chain links TRBV7-2 to TRBJ2-3; 9 nucleotides match TRBD2. With 3 bases clipped from V and 3 bases from J, the junction kept 7 bases outside the gene matches. The length of the CDR3 is 16 residues. Germline values: CDR1 SGHTA, CDR2 FQGNSA. Written as DNA, the CDR3 is TGTGCCAGCAGCTTGGCGCGGGGGGGCCGGACAGATACGCAGTATTTT. Translating gives CASSLARGGRTDTQYF.

This clonotype was counted a few times. V usage is TRBV12-3 or TRBV12-4 and J usage is TRBJ1-2, with D unresolved. This CDR3 is 15 amino acids long. V was shortened by 0 bases and J by 4 bases, with 12 bases between the two germline ends. The DNA of the CDR3 is TGTGCCAGCAGTTTAGCTTCCTCCGGGAGCTATGGCTACACCTTC. Translating it yields CASSLASSGSYGYTF.

Turning to this clonotype: Just one base apart from a much larger clone, this may be a read error. DNA for the CDR3: TGTGCTAGTGGCGGGCCGACCAAATATAATTCACCCCTCCACTTT. Its protein is CASGGPTKYNSPLHF. This chain joins TRBV12-5 and TRBJ1-6; D unresolved. V was pared by 6 bases and J by 4 bases, with 13 bases between. The CDR3 is 15 residues long. Looked up from germline, CDR1 is LGHNT and CDR2 is FRNRAP.

In its sample, this clonotype was seen a few times. The rearrangement uses TRBV7-6 and TRBJ1-1; D call uncertain. The length of the CDR3 is 15 residues. The germline V gene encodes CDR1 SGHVS and CDR2 FNYEAQ. The V end was cut by 5 bases, the J end by 1 base, with 14 bases between. CDR3 sequence (DNA): TGTGCCAGCAGCAAGGCGGGAAACAAGAACACTGAAGCTTTCTTT. Residues: CASSKAGNKNTEAFF.

This clonotype was seen ten or more times. The chain joins TRBV7-9 to TRBJ2-2, with D perhaps TRBD2 (6 bases). The germline V gene has CDR1 SEHNR and CDR2 FQNEAQ (reference sequence). The germline V and J ends were trimmed by 6 bases and 5 bases, with 13 bases remaining between them. This CDR3 has 14 amino acids. This chain's CDR3 is CASRPTSNTGELFF. For the CDR3, the DNA is TGTGCCAGCAGACCAACTAGCAATACCGGGGAGCTGTTTTTT.

This clonotype turned up a few times. The V call is TRBV27, the J call TRBJ2-7; TRBD1 or TRBD2 may be the D gene (7 bases each). The V end was cut by 3 bases, the J end by 3 bases, with 15 bases between. Germline V gene sequence: CDR1 MNHEY, CDR2 SMNVEV (reference sequence). CDR3 size: 15 residues. The CDR3 region is CASSLGGGAFYEQYF. The CDR3 DNA follows: TGTGCCAGCAGTTTGGGAGGGGGCGCTTTCTACGAGCAGTACTTC.

In the case of this clonotype: A much bigger clone sits one base away, suggesting this may be a read error. This chain uses TRBV7-8 with TRBJ1-4; D is ambiguous. The CDR3 is 14 amino acids. Germline V gene data show CDR1 as SGHVS and CDR2 as FQNEAQ. The CDR3 loop reads CASSATELNENLFF. As DNA, the CDR3 is TGTGCCAGCAGCGCGACGGAGCTTAATGAAAACCTGTTTTTT.